The entry below gives a single T cell receptor (beta chain) sequence along with its context. Its antigen is unknown. Germline V gene lookup returns CDR1 SGHTA and CDR2 FQGNSA. V dropped 7 bases and J dropped 8 bases, with 15 bases sitting between them. The CDR3 length is 14 residues. These data are taken from a study of hypomethylating agent response in myelodysplastic syndrome. Findings of the study overall: No significant post-treatment change in richness, rarefaction diversity or clonality, across all patients or response groups.

Method: immunoSEQ multiplex PCR; TCRdb's copy keeps in-frame clones and lacks some. The repertoire holds 4,500 to 5,500 clones, with roughly 84% as singletons. The clonotype was recovered from a human donor with myelodysplastic syndrome. The input for sequencing was bone marrow, taken before or after starting hypomethylating agent treatment for myelodysplastic syndrome (not recorded which). This chain uses TRBV7-2 with TRBJ1-6; D remains unclear. In DNA form, the CDR3 reads TGTGCCAGCACCCCTGGAACCTCGCATTCACCCCTCCACTTT. Translated: CASTPGTSHSPLHF.